This T cell receptor beta chain was documented in a study of blood T cell repertoires in COVID-19. Per the germline V gene, CDR1 is KGHSH and CDR2 is LQKENI. J gave up 7 bases and V 5 bases, and 8 bases lay outside the gene matches. CDR3 length: 15 residues. Using immunoSEQ multiplex PCR, the repertoire was profiled, and TCRdb retains in-frame clones only, with some absent. The sample has roughly 38,000 clones; 65% to 75% are singletons. During active infection, Seattle patients enrolled and were then monitored through disease. V gene TRBV18 combines with J gene TRBJ1-5; 10 bases match TRBD1. Sequencing used peripheral blood. The receptor comes from a man in his 70s with COVID-19, enrolled during active disease. The CDR3 nucleotides are TGTGCCAGCTCAACGACAGGGGGCGGGAAACAGCCCCAGCATTTT. It is translated as CASSTTGGGKQPQHF.